This T cell receptor (beta chain) came from a study of cytomegalovirus exposure and HLA in healthy donors. Findings of the study overall: The productive fraction for most TCR beta V segments was about 87% or about 30% in an earlier analysis. TCR sequences were mostly rare, though some public TCRs occurred in many donors.

To note about this clone: The target antigen is unknown.

The CDR3 totals 14 residues. With 2 bases removed from V and 5 bases from J, the gap between germline ends came to 13 bases. The germline V gene encodes CDR1 SGHRS and CDR2 YFSETQ. The primer mix had 60 Vbeta and 13 Jbeta primers. Per the study methods: Later, an analysis found around 80 million unique TCR beta chains, and 10 million to 11 million of these were shared. The assay was immunoSEQ multiplex PCR, and TCRdb's table has in-frame clones only and misses some. That table supplies the V and J calls and clone size; D and trimming were determined from the DNA. The table includes approximately 150,000 clones, 60% to 80% detected once.

The chain employs TRBV5-1 and TRBJ2-5, with D possibly being TRBD1 (5 bases). The receptor was isolated from a woman in her forties or fifties in good health and CMV-seropositive. Sequenced sample: PBMCs. CDR3 sequence: CASSFGRVGETQYF. The CDR3 nucleotides are TGCGCCAGCAGCTTTGGCAGGGTGGGGGAGACCCAGTACTTC.